This T cell receptor (beta chain) emerged from a study of STAT3 mutations in large granular lymphocyte leukemia. On the study more broadly: Canonical activating STAT3 mutations were detected in roughly half of the longitudinally sequenced T-LGLL patients. Study-level points and caveats: In some patients, a small highly pathogenic clone possibly went undetected. Every T-cell large granular lymphocyte leukemia patient had at least one immunodominant TCR beta clonotype.

Roughly 39,000 productive templates were obtained per sample on average. The method was immunoSEQ multiplex PCR; TCRdb's version includes in-frame clones alone and lacks a portion of them. Of about 13,000 clones in the sample, roughly 85% are singletons; the top ten hold roughly an eighth. Concerning this clone itself: The antigen is undetermined.

This receptor was obtained from a human donor with T large granular lymphocyte leukemia. Some clones in this sample may be carry-over from other donors' samples. Sequencing was carried out using PBMCs.

The CDR3, as DNA: TGTGCCAGCAGCGCCTACTTACGCTTACAAAGTCGGGCCAACGTCCTGACTTTC. Encoded protein: CASSAYLRLQSRANVLTF. The rearrangement links TRBV7-3 to TRBJ2-6; D uncertain. Germline values: CDR1 SGHTA, CDR2 FQGTGA. V lost 5 bases to trimming and J lost 5 bases, with 22 bases between them. The CDR3 length is 18 residues. The whole variable domain, remainder taken from reference TRBV7-3 and TRBJ2-6, is GAGVSQTPSNKVTEKGKYVELRCDPISGHTALYWYRQSLGQGPEFLIYFQGTGAADDSGLPNDRFFAVRPEGSVSTLKIQRTERGDSAVYLCASSAYLRLQSRANVLTFGAGSRLTVL.